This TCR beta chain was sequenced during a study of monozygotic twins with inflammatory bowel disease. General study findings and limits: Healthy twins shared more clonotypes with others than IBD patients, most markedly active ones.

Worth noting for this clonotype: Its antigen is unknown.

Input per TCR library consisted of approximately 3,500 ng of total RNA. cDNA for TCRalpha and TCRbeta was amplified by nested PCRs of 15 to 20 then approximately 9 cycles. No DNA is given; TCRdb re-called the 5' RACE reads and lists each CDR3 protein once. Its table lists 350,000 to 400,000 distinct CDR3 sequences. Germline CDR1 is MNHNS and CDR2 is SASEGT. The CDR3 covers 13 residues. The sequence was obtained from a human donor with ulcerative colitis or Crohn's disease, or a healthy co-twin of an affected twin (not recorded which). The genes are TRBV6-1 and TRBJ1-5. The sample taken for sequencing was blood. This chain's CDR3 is CASSALIVQPQHF.